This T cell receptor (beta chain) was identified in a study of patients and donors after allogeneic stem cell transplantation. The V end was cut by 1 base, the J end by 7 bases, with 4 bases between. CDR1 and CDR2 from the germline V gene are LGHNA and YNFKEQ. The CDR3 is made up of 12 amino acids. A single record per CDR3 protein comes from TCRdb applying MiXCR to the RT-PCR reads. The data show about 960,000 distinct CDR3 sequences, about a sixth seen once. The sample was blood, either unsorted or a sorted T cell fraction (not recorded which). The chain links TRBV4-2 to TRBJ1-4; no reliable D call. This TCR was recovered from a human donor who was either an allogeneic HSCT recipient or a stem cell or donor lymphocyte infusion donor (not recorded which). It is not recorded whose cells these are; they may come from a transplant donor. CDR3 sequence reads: CASSQGPEKLFF. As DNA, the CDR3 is TGTGCCAGCAGCCAAGGACCTGAAAAACTGTTTTTT.